Following are 27 T cell receptor beta chains from one sample sequenced in a study of T cell changes during pregnancy in multiple sclerosis. Here immunoSEQ multiplex PCR was the method, and the copy in TCRdb shows in-frame clones only, minus some. Found here are 70,000 to 100,000 clones, 90% to 95% of them singletons; the top ten hold 1.4%. Sequenced here: peripheral blood, sampled in the third trimester of pregnancy. Receptor source: a female donor in good health, enrolled as a control in a pregnancy study.

This chain links TRBV2 with TRBJ2-1; TRBD1 matches at 10 bases. J gave up 6 bases and V 6 bases, and 8 bases lay outside the gene matches. The germline CDR1 and CDR2 sequences are SNHLY and FYNNEI. This CDR3 contains 15 residues. Written as DNA, the CDR3 is TGTGCCAGCAGCGCGTATCGGGACAGGGGCAATGAGCAGTTCTTC. Translation gives CASSAYRDRGNEQFF. The full variable domain, rest sourced from reference TRBV2 and TRBJ2-1, is EPEVTQTPSHQVTQMGQEVILRCVPISNHLYFYWYRQILGQKVEFLVSFYNNEISEKSEIFDDQFSVERPDGSNFTLKIRSTKLEDSAMYFCASSAYRDRGNEQFFGPGTRLTVL.

The rearrangement joins TRBV5-6 to TRBJ2-1, with TRBD2 matching 7 bases. V trimming: 1 base; J trimming: 0 bases; junction bases outside the gene matches: 10. This CDR3 is 18 amino acids long. Germline V gives CDR1 SGHDT, CDR2 YYEEEE. CDR3 region: CASSLRSGGGSSYNEQFF. Here the CDR3 DNA reads TGTGCCAGCAGCTTGAGGAGTGGCGGGGGTAGCTCCTACAATGAGCAGTTCTTC.

The chain is built from TRBV4-1 and TRBJ1-5; tentatively, D is TRBD1 (5 bases). V was trimmed by 1 base and J by 4 bases, leaving 17 bases between them. Per the germline V gene, CDR1 is MGHRA and CDR2 is YSYEKL. The CDR3 extends over 17 amino acids. The CDR3 is CASSQGGGSLINQPQHF. CDR3 bases: TGCGCCAGCAGCCAAGGGGGCGGATCTTTAATTAATCAGCCCCAGCATTTT.

The chain couples TRBV28 to TRBJ1-2; TRBD1 matches at 8 bases. The CDR3 has 14 residues. Germline CDR1 and CDR2: MDHEN and SYDVKM. With 6 bases clipped from V and 0 bases from J, the junction kept 3 bases outside the gene matches. CDR3 DNA: TGTGCCAGCAGCCACAGGGGGTCTAACTATGGCTACACCTTC. It codes for CASSHRGSNYGYTF.

The chain employs TRBV7-8 and TRBJ2-1, with D perhaps TRBD2 (7 bases). Trimming pared 4 bases from V and 8 bases from J, leaving 21 bases between. CDR1 and CDR2 (germline): SGHVS, FQNEAQ. The CDR3 is made up of 16 amino acids. The CDR3 coding sequence is TGTGCCAGCAGCTGGGGGGCTGGCGGGAGTTCGCATGAGCAGTTCTTC. Amino acids: CASSWGAGGSSHEQFF.

V usage is TRBV7-9 and J usage is TRBJ2-3; 7 nucleotides agree with TRBD2. J lost 4 bases, V lost 1 base, and 8 bases had no gene match. This CDR3 has 16 residues. The V gene's germline CDR1 is SEHNR and CDR2 FQNEAQ (reference sequence). CDR3: CASSLGLALPADTQYF. In DNA, the CDR3 is TGTGCCAGCAGCTTAGGACTAGCACTACCGGCAGATACGCAGTATTTT.

The chain carries TRBV5-1 and TRBJ1-1; 11 bases match TRBD1. The germline gives CDR1 SGHRS, CDR2 YFSETQ. The CDR3 runs 16 residues. V shed 3 bases and J 1 base; nucleotides not matched to a gene: 5. As DNA, the CDR3 is TGCGCCAGCAGCTCAGGGACAGGGGGTACGAACACTGAAGCTTTCTTT. Translating gives CASSSGTGGTNTEAFF.

The genes are TRBV28 and TRBJ2-5; TRBD2 matches 9 bases. Germline values: CDR1 MDHEN, CDR2 SYDVKM. The CDR3 contains 16 residues. J was trimmed by 5 bases and V by 6 bases; bases with no gene match: 13. The CDR3 sequence is CASSSPASGIRETQYF. The CDR3 DNA reads as TGTGCCAGCAGCTCCCCCGCTAGCGGGATACGCGAGACCCAGTACTTC.

This chain joins TRBV19 and TRBJ2-2; no definite D call. The CDR3 sequence is 15 residues long. Trimming took 7 bases from V and 2 from J, leaving 14 bases between them. The germline V gene has CDR1 LNHDA and CDR2 SQIVND (reference sequence). CDR3 sequence reads: CASTSPAANTGELFF. As DNA, the CDR3 is TGTGCCAGTACCTCTCCGGCGGCAAACACCGGGGAGCTGTTTTTT.

This clone was recorded a few times. In DNA, the CDR3 is TGTGCCAGCAGTTTAGGTGGGCAGAATCAGCCCCAGCATTTT. Translating it yields CASSLGGQNQPQHF. The J gene is TRBJ1-5, the V gene TRBV28, with unresolved D. The CDR3 loop spans 14 amino acids. Germline V lookup: CDR1 MDHEN, CDR2 SYDVKM. Trimming cost V 2 bases and J 4 bases, with 9 bases left between them.

The genes are TRBV28 and TRBJ1-1; 7 bases agree with TRBD1. With V trimmed by 1 base and J by 5 bases, 4 bases remained unmatched. Germline lookup yields CDR1 MDHEN and CDR2 SYDVKM. The CDR3 is made up of 14 amino acids. The CDR3 DNA is TGTGCCAGCAGTTTATCCTCAGGGGGGACTGAAGCTTTCTTT. Protein sequence: CASSLSSGGTEAFF.

The genes are TRBV6-5 and TRBJ2-5, with 13 bases aligning to TRBD2. The CDR3 totals 14 residues. Looked up from germline, CDR1 is MNHEY and CDR2 is SVGAGI. Trimming at V came to 7 bases and at J to 5 bases, leaving 4 bases not matched to a gene. CDR3 sequence: CASTRGLAGETQYF. The CDR3 nucleotides read TGTGCCAGCACCAGGGGACTAGCGGGGGAGACCCAGTACTTC.

V gene TRBV28 combines with J gene TRBJ2-3; 11 bases fit TRBD2. CDR3 length: 16 residues. Germline loops: CDR1 MDHEN, CDR2 SYDVKM. J gave up 3 bases and V 6 bases, and 8 bases lay outside the gene matches. CDR3 nucleotides: TGTGCCAGCAGAACCACTAGCGGGAGTATGACAGATACGCAGTATTTT. This gives the protein CASRTTSGSMTDTQYF.

The rearrangement links TRBV27 to TRBJ1-1; a weak D match, TRBD1 (6 bases). This CDR3 has 14 amino acids. Germline CDR1 reads MNHEY; CDR2 reads SMNVEV (reference sequence). With 3 bases removed from V and 4 bases from J, the gap between germline ends came to 12 bases. Written as DNA, the CDR3 is TGTGCCAGCAGTTTCCGGGACACAGCCACTGAAGCTTTCTTT. Translating it yields CASSFRDTATEAFF.

The chain has TRBV2 and TRBJ1-1; TRBD1 aligns across 7 bases. The CDR3 extends over 14 amino acids. The ends lost 9 bases at V and 6 bases at J; junction bases unmatched: 13. Germline loops: CDR1 SNHLY, CDR2 FYNNEI. The CDR3 nucleotides read TGTGCCAGTTCTATTGGGCAGGGGGTAGCTGAAGCTTTCTTT. Translating gives CASSIGQGVAEAFF.

The chain is built from TRBV6-5 and TRBJ2-7, with D possibly matching TRBD1 (5 bases). CDR1 and CDR2 from the germline V gene are MNHEY and SVGAGI. V lost 10 bases, J lost 0 bases, and 19 bases lay in between. The CDR3 runs 15 residues. CDR3 in amino acids: CATAKDTPSSYEQYF. The CDR3 DNA sequence: TGTGCCACCGCCAAGGACACTCCGAGCTCCTACGAGCAGTACTTC.

The rearrangement links TRBV29-1 to TRBJ2-6; D is perhaps TRBD1 (5 bases). This CDR3 is built from 14 residues. Trimming removed 5 bases at V and 3 bases at J, with 11 bases between. The germline V gene has CDR1 SQVTM and CDR2 ANQGSEA. This chain's CDR3 is CSVRTSNGANVLTF. DNA of the CDR3: TGCAGCGTTAGGACATCTAATGGGGCCAACGTCCTGACTTTC.

Only one count was recorded for this clone. The genes are TRBV4-1 and TRBJ2-2, with D possibly TRBD2 on 5 matching bases. CDR3 length equals 15 residues. With 3 bases removed from V and 0 bases from J, the gap between germline ends came to 8 bases. Germline V CDR1 and CDR2: MGHRA, YSYEKL. This CDR3 is CASSQRVPNTGELFF. The CDR3 DNA reads as TGCGCCAGCAGCCAGAGGGTACCGAACACCGGGGAGCTGTTTTTT.

V gene TRBV2 combines with J gene TRBJ2-2; perhaps TRBD2 as D (6 bases). Between the trimmed V and J ends, which lost 7 bases and 5 bases, there was a span of 20 bases. The CDR3 sequence is 16 residues long. Germline V lookup: CDR1 SNHLY, CDR2 FYNNEI. CDR3 sequence (DNA): TGTGCCAGCATTCGGGAGCAGGGAGGATGGACCGGGGAGCTGTTTTTT. Its translation is CASIREQGGWTGELFF.

The chain uses TRBV29-1 and TRBJ2-1; TRBD2 matches at 8 bases. The CDR3 is made up of 13 amino acids. After removal of 3 bases from V and 5 bases from J, the junction contained 3 bases not matched to a gene. Germline loops: CDR1 SQVTM, CDR2 ANQGSEA. The CDR3 DNA is TGCAGCGTTGAGAGCGGGAGTCACAATGAGCAGTTCTTC. It specifies CSVESGSHNEQFF.

The genes are TRBV2 and TRBJ2-7, with TRBD1 matching over 7 bases. The CDR3 covers 15 residues. V lost 3 bases and J lost 3; bases outside the gene matches: 8. The germline gives CDR1 SNHLY, CDR2 FYNNEI. The CDR3 DNA follows: TGTGCCAGCAGTGACCGCCACAGGGGTCTCTACGAGCAGTACTTC. It is translated as CASSDRHRGLYEQYF.

The rearrangement joins TRBV5-1 to TRBJ2-1; D is possibly TRBD2 (5 bases). The CDR3 runs 16 residues. Germline lookup yields CDR1 SGHRS and CDR2 YFSETQ. Deletions cut 6 bases from V and 1 base from J, with 17 bases between. This CDR3 reads CASTHRTEQSYNEQFF. As DNA, the CDR3 is TGCGCCAGCACCCACCGGACTGAGCAATCCTACAATGAGCAGTTCTTC.

J is TRBJ1-2 and V is TRBV2, with D unresolved. This CDR3 spans 14 amino acids. V dropped 7 bases and J dropped 0 bases, with 12 bases sitting between them. CDR1 is SNHLY, CDR2 FYNNEI, per germline. CDR3 sequence reads: CASIPRPPNYGYTF. CDR3 DNA sequence: TGTGCCAGCATACCCAGGCCACCTAACTATGGCTACACCTTC.

This clone was observed a handful of times. The V and J genes are TRBV5-1 and TRBJ2-7; TRBD1 agrees at 12 bases. V was clipped by 4 bases and J by 7 bases; unmatched bases: 9. The length of the CDR3 is 15 residues. Germline V gene data show CDR1 as SGHRS and CDR2 as YFSETQ. The CDR3 DNA sequence: TGCGCCAGCAGCATCGCCGGGACAGGGGGCGAGGAGCAGTACTTC. It codes for CASSIAGTGGEEQYF.

This clone was observed once. V and J are TRBV10-1 and TRBJ2-7; 9 bases are a match to TRBD2. Germline V gives CDR1 WNHNN, CDR2 SYGVQD (reference sequence). The CDR3 consists of 14 residues. V shed 6 bases, J shed 3 bases, and the junction held 6 bases outside the gene matches. The CDR3 nucleotides read TGCGCCAGCAGGCAGGTAGCGGGAGACTACGAGCAGTACTTC. It specifies CASRQVAGDYEQYF.

The chain is built from TRBV28 and TRBJ2-7; TRBD2 aligns across 12 bases. Losses at the gene ends were 7 bases for V and 4 bases for J; bases not matched to a gene: 8. This CDR3 spans 15 amino acids. Germline loops: CDR1 MDHEN, CDR2 SYDVKM. The CDR3 protein is CASTNGLAGIYEQYF. DNA for the CDR3: TGTGCCAGCACAAACGGACTAGCGGGAATATACGAGCAGTACTTC.

The genes are TRBV5-1 and TRBJ2-1, with TRBD2 identical over 7 bases. This CDR3 has 16 amino acids. V shed 4 bases and J 2 bases; nucleotides not matched to a gene: 9. CDR1 is SGHRS, CDR2 YFSETQ, per germline. This chain's CDR3 is CASSVSGLDTYNEQFF. As DNA, the CDR3 is TGCGCCAGCAGCGTTAGCGGGCTTGATACCTACAATGAGCAGTTCTTC.